The 26 T cell receptor beta chains below all came from one sample that was sequenced in a study of PD-1 blockade in mismatch repair-deficient tumors. The table came from immunoSEQ multiplex PCR; TCRdb's copy has only in-frame clones and leaves some out. In the table there are approximately 38,000 clones, roughly 77% of which are singletons. The sample was peripheral blood, taken 4 weeks after starting pembrolizumab. These TCRs come from an adult with mismatch repair-deficient cancer.

This chain uses TRBV29-1 with TRBJ2-7; 10 nucleotides line up with TRBD2. The V segment lost 1 base and the J segment 2 bases; nucleotides outside the gene matches: 14. CDR1 is SQVTM and CDR2 is ANQGSEA in the germline V gene. This CDR3 contains 18 residues. This CDR3 reads CSVEGLASSSGRAYEQYF. CDR3 bases: TGCAGCGTTGAAGGGCTGGCTAGCTCAAGCGGGAGGGCCTACGAGCAGTACTTC.

The chain carries TRBV18 and TRBJ2-1; D not resolved. Trimming took off 0 bases at V and 5 bases at J, with 14 bases between the two ends. Germline V lookup: CDR1 KGHSH, CDR2 LQKENI. The CDR3 is made up of 16 amino acids. For the CDR3, the DNA is TGTGCCAGCTCACCACCGGCTCAGAGCCTTCACAATGAGCAGTTCTTC. Translation: CASSPPAQSLHNEQFF.

The J gene is TRBJ2-3, the V gene TRBV19; TRBD1 matches 9 bases. V trimming: 5 bases; J trimming: 3 bases; junction bases outside the gene matches: 3. Germline V lookup: CDR1 LNHDA, CDR2 SQIVND (reference sequence). The CDR3 contains 14 residues. In DNA form, the CDR3 reads TGTGCCAGTAGTCCCGGACAGGGGACAGATACGCAGTATTTT. Protein sequence: CASSPGQGTDTQYF.

The V call is TRBV28, the J call TRBJ2-3, with D maybe TRBD2 (5 bases). Germline values: CDR1 MDHEN, CDR2 SYDVKM. The CDR3 is 16 residues long. The ends were cut back, 2 bases at V and 2 bases at J, with 14 bases in the middle. DNA of the CDR3: TGTGCCAGCAGTTTAGCACTAGACATTATCACAGATACGCAGTATTTT. Translating it yields CASSLALDIITDTQYF.

This chain links TRBV6-1 with TRBJ2-1; possibly TRBD1 for D (5 bases). V shed 6 bases and J shed 7 bases, with 13 bases lying between them. CDR1 and CDR2 (germline): MNHNS, SASEGT. This CDR3 has 13 residues. The CDR3: CASSLGDRNEQFF. CDR3 nucleotides: TGTGCCAGCAGCCTAGGGGATAGGAATGAGCAGTTCTTC.

This chain connects TRBV6-1 to TRBJ2-1; 10 nucleotides match TRBD2. The CDR3 is made up of 17 amino acids. Germline assignment: CDR1 MNHNS and CDR2 SASEGT. V trimming: 1 base; J trimming: 4 bases; junction bases outside the gene matches: 7. The CDR3 is CASSEGSGLAEYNEQFF. DNA for the CDR3: TGTGCCAGCAGTGAAGGCTCTGGACTAGCGGAGTACAATGAGCAGTTCTTC.

This chain uses TRBV2 with TRBJ2-7; a possible D gene is TRBD2 (5 bases). The CDR3 contains 15 residues. The ends were cut back, 4 bases at V and 1 base at J, with 14 bases in the middle. Germline lookup yields CDR1 SNHLY and CDR2 FYNNEI. The CDR3 sequence: CASSVGSARSYEQYF. The CDR3 DNA reads as TGTGCCAGCAGTGTTGGTAGCGCGAGGTCCTACGAGCAGTACTTC.

The chain carries TRBV15 and TRBJ2-6; tentatively, D is TRBD2 (5 bases). Germline values: CDR1 LNHNV, CDR2 YYDKDF (reference sequence). V was shortened by 5 bases and J by 1 base, with 12 bases between the two germline ends. CDR3 size: 16 residues. CDR3 in amino acids: CATSGPEGSGANVLTF. CDR3 DNA: TGTGCCACCAGCGGCCCCGAGGGATCTGGGGCCAACGTCCTGACTTTC.

J is TRBJ2-3 and V is TRBV9; TRBD1 matches at 9 bases. CDR3 length equals 19 residues. J gave up 5 bases and V 3 bases, and 19 bases lay outside the gene matches. Germline V lookup: CDR1 SGDLS, CDR2 YYNGEE. The CDR3 reads CASSASTGTGPWEEDTQYF. The CDR3 nucleotides are TGTGCCAGCAGCGCGTCAACCGGGACAGGGCCATGGGAGGAAGATACGCAGTATTTT.

V usage is TRBV28 and J usage is TRBJ2-7, with D possibly called TRBD1 or TRBD2 (5 bases each). In germline, CDR1 is MDHEN, CDR2 SYDVKM. The length of the CDR3 is 13 residues. Trimming shortened V by 2 bases and J by 2 bases, and 7 bases separated the two germline ends. This CDR3 reads CASSLVGAYEQYF. CDR3 bases: TGTGCCAGCAGTTTAGTGGGGGCCTACGAGCAGTACTTC.

The chain uses TRBV10-3 and TRBJ2-7, with a weak D call TRBD1 (7 bases). The ends were cut back, 3 bases at V and 5 bases at J, with 20 bases in the middle. From germline, CDR1 is ENHRY and CDR2 SYGVKD. CDR3 length: 16 amino acids. CDR3 region: CAISDSRQGGGHEQYF. The DNA of the CDR3 is TGTGCCATCAGTGATTCCCGGCAGGGGGGCGGTCACGAGCAGTACTTC.

The CDR3 nucleotides read TGTGCCAGCAGCGTCGGGACATTAGCGGGCTACACCTTC. It yields the protein CASSVGTLAGYTF. The J gene is TRBJ1-2, the V gene TRBV9; maybe TRBD1 (6 bases). The CDR3 is made up of 13 amino acids. CDR1 is SGDLS, CDR2 YYNGEE, per germline. V was pared by 2 bases and J by 8 bases, with 13 bases between.

The gene calls are TRBV27 and TRBJ2-3, with unresolved D. The germline V and J ends were trimmed by 6 bases and 10 bases, with 17 bases remaining between them. CDR1 MNHEY and CDR2 SMNVEV come from the germline V gene (reference sequence). This CDR3 is 13 amino acids long. CDR3 loop: CASRPGGHFAQYF. CDR3 DNA: TGTGCCAGCAGACCAGGCGGCCATTTTGCGCAGTATTTT.

CDR3: CAWSGVTYEQYF. CDR3 nucleotide sequence: TGTGCCTGGAGTGGAGTTACCTACGAGCAGTACTTC. The rearrangement uses TRBV30 and TRBJ2-7, with unresolved D. This CDR3 contains 12 residues. V lost 1 base and J lost 2, with 6 bases in between. Germline assignment: CDR1 GTSNPN and CDR2 SVGIG (reference sequence).

This clone appeared a single time. The V call is TRBV10-3, the J call TRBJ2-3; a weak D match, TRBD2 (5 bases). Germline assignment: CDR1 ENHRY and CDR2 SYGVKD. The V end lost 8 bases, the J end lost 1 base, and 13 bases lay between the germline ends. The length of the CDR3 is 14 residues. This CDR3 is CAISQAERTDTQYF. Written as DNA, the CDR3 is TGTGCCATCTCCCAAGCGGAGCGCACAGATACGCAGTATTTT.

This chain connects TRBV11-2 to TRBJ2-3; 14 bases map to TRBD2. The CDR3 totals 17 residues. Trimming cost V 5 bases and J 2 bases; bases outside gene matches: 6. Per germline, CDR1 SGHAT and CDR2 FQNNGV. CDR3 DNA: TGTGCCAGCAGCACCGGACTAGCGGGAGGTCACACAGATACGCAGTATTTT. Its protein is CASSTGLAGGHTDTQYF.

This clone is a singleton in its sample. V and J are TRBV9 and TRBJ2-3; 10 bases align to TRBD2. CDR1 and CDR2 (germline): SGDLS, YYNGEE. The V segment lost 0 bases and the J segment 9 bases; nucleotides outside the gene matches: 10. The length of the CDR3 is 16 residues. The CDR3 region is CASSVGGLASVGTQYF. CDR3 bases: TGTGCCAGCAGCGTAGGGGGACTAGCGAGCGTAGGGACGCAGTATTTT.

This clone was counted a few times. CDR3 residues: CASSYGPHQPQHF. CDR3 nucleotides: TGTGCCAGCAGTTATGGACCCCATCAGCCCCAGCATTTT. The chain employs TRBV11-2 and TRBJ1-5, with D unresolved. The CDR3 totals 13 residues. V was clipped by 6 bases and J by 5 bases, with 11 bases between them. Germline V gives CDR1 SGHAT, CDR2 FQNNGV.

The gene calls are TRBV30 and TRBJ2-2; a weak D match, TRBD1 (6 bases). The CDR3 length is 13 residues. V was pared by 0 bases and J by 6 bases, with 8 bases between. Germline CDR1 and CDR2: GTSNPN and SVGIG (reference sequence). CDR3 protein: CAWSVYRAGELFF. CDR3 sequence (DNA): TGTGCCTGGAGTGTATACAGGGCCGGGGAGCTGTTTTTT.

The chain is built from TRBV7-3 and TRBJ2-2, with unresolved D. Germline V gene data show CDR1 as SGHTA and CDR2 as FQGTGA. V was pared by 2 bases and J by 5 bases, with 12 bases between. This CDR3 is 15 amino acids long. In nucleotides, the CDR3 is TGTGCCAGCAGCTTAGAGGAAGTGAGGACCGGGGAGCTGTTTTTT. Translating it yields CASSLEEVRTGELFF.

Only a few counts were recorded for this clone. The V gene is TRBV7-2, the J gene TRBJ2-7; maybe TRBD1 (5 bases). The CDR3 extends over 15 amino acids. Trimming took 5 bases from V and 2 from J, leaving 16 bases between them. Germline CDR1 and CDR2: SGHTA and FQGNSA. The CDR3, as DNA: TGTGCCAGCAGCCAGGGCTGGCCCACCCCCTACGAGCAGTACTTC. Translation: CASSQGWPTPYEQYF.

The V call is TRBV25-1, the J call TRBJ2-3; 10 nucleotides match TRBD1. The CDR3 consists of 13 residues. With V trimmed by 4 bases and J by 5 bases, 0 bases remained unmatched. Germline CDR1 MGHDK, CDR2 SYGVNS. The CDR3 DNA reads TGTGCCAGCAGTGGGACAGGGGGAGATACGCAGTATTTT. It translates to CASSGTGGDTQYF.

About this clone: Other nucleotide sequences in the sample specify the same CDR3. This chain uses TRBV19 with TRBJ2-7, with D possibly matching TRBD1 (6 bases). Germline assignment: CDR1 LNHDA and CDR2 SQIVND (reference sequence). The CDR3 is 14 amino acids. Trimming cost V 6 bases and J 1 base, with 13 bases left between them. The CDR3 bases are TGTGCCAGTAGCTCTACAGGGAGTTCCTACGAGCAGTACTTC. This gives the protein CASSSTGSSYEQYF. Supplemented by reference TRBV19 and TRBJ2-7, the full variable domain reads DGGITQSPKYLFRKEGQNVTLSCEQNLNHDAMYWYRQDPGQGLRLIYYSQIVNDFQKGDIAEGYSVSREKKESFPLTVTSAQKNPTAFYLCASSSTGSSYEQYFGPGTRLTVT.

The genes are TRBV30 and TRBJ1-4; perhaps TRBD1 as D (6 bases). Trimming shortened V by 5 bases and J by 3 bases, and 13 bases separated the two germline ends. This CDR3 has 14 amino acids. CDR1 GTSNPN and CDR2 SVGIG come from the germline V gene (reference sequence). CDR3 loop: CAWAVAGANEKLFF. The CDR3 nucleotides read TGTGCCTGGGCGGTGGCAGGGGCTAATGAAAAACTGTTTTTT. The full variable domain, rest sourced from reference TRBV30 and TRBJ1-4, is SQTIHQWPATLVQPVGSPLSLECTVEGTSNPNLYWYRQAAGRGLQLLFYSVGIGQISSEVPQNLSASRPQDRQFILSSKKLLLSDSGFYLCAWAVAGANEKLFFGSGTQLSVL.

As to this clone: This sample also contains other DNA sequences that code for the same CDR3. The chain combines TRBV7-8 with TRBJ2-1, with a weak D call TRBD2 (6 bases). Germline V gives CDR1 SGHVS, CDR2 FQNEAQ. With 5 bases removed from V and 10 bases from J, the gap between germline ends came to 15 bases. CDR3 length: 13 residues. In DNA form, the CDR3 reads TGTGCCAGCAGCCCCCCACGGCGGGACGAGCAGTTCTTC. It encodes CASSPPRRDEQFF.

The chain uses TRBV27 and TRBJ2-5, with 8 bases aligning to TRBD2. The J segment lost 4 bases and the V segment lost 10 bases, leaving 11 bases of the junction unmatched. The length of the CDR3 is 14 residues. Germline V gives CDR1 MNHEY, CDR2 SMNVEV (reference sequence). This chain's CDR3 is CATSGGGAGETQYF. For the CDR3, the DNA is TGTGCCACCTCCGGGGGGGGCGCGGGAGAGACCCAGTACTTC.